This T cell receptor beta chain was captured by sequencing in a study of blood T cells in healthy people across ages. For the second PCR, which ran for roughly 6 to 11 cycles, a sample-barcoded 5' primer and a J-beta primer mix were used. TCRdb processed the 5' RACE reads anew with MiXCR; each CDR3 protein has one entry. The table records over 1,300,000 distinct CDR3 sequences, roughly 60% of them present only once. Notes on this clonotype: The antigen is not known.

Each donor had ten milliliters of peripheral blood drawn. The CDR3 contains 16 residues. Trimming pared 1 base from V and 0 bases from J, leaving 12 bases between. The germline gives CDR1 MGHRA, CDR2 YSYEKL. Study-level points and caveats: Per million T cells, the diversity of TCR beta decreased roughly linearly as age advanced.

This chain joins TRBV4-1 and TRBJ2-5, with D possibly being TRBD1 or TRBD2 (5 bases each). The sequence was obtained from a man aged 18 to 30 in good health. Input material: blood. In DNA form, the CDR3 reads TGCGCCAGCAGCCAAGGGAAGGGGACGTACCAAGAGACCCAGTACTTC. Translation: CASSQGKGTYQETQYF.